The 8 T cell receptor beta chains below were found in one sample sequenced in a study of neoadjuvant anti-PD-1 for oral cavity cancer. Sequenced by immunoSEQ multiplex PCR; TCRdb stores in-frame clones only, minus some. The table includes about 13,000 clones, around 70% detected once. The time point denotes: after neoadjuvant nivolumab, at surgical resection. The input for sequencing was PBMCs, taken after nivolumab (anti-PD-1) treatment. The receptors derive from a person between 35 and 79 years old with oral cavity squamous cell carcinoma.

A single count supports this clone. The chain carries TRBV9 and TRBJ2-3; a weak D match, TRBD2 (7 bases). Germline V CDR1 and CDR2: SGDLS, YYNGEE. This CDR3 spans 15 amino acids. V was clipped by 4 bases and J by 6 bases, with 18 bases between them. In nucleotides, the CDR3 is TGTGCCAGCAGCCCGGAGGGGGGGCGCATGGATACGCAGTATTTT. This sequence encodes CASSPEGGRMDTQYF.

This clone has only a few counts. This chain links TRBV30 with TRBJ1-2, with D possibly matching TRBD1 (5 bases). Germline V gene data show CDR1 as GTSNPN and CDR2 as SVGIG (reference sequence). The CDR3 loop spans 13 amino acids. V lost 0 bases, J lost 7 bases, and 12 bases lay in between. CDR3 nucleotide sequence: TGTGCCTGGAGTGTACCAGGAGGGGTTGGCTACACCTTC. It specifies CAWSVPGGVGYTF. The whole variable domain, filled in from reference TRBV30 and TRBJ1-2, reads SQTIHQWPATLVQPVGSPLSLECTVEGTSNPNLYWYRQAAGRGLQLLFYSVGIGQISSEVPQNLSASRPQDRQFILSSKKLLLSDSGFYLCAWSVPGGVGYTFGSGTRLTVV.

The gene calls are TRBV4-2 and TRBJ2-3, with 8 bases matching TRBD2. The germline V gene encodes CDR1 LGHNA and CDR2 YNFKEQ. The CDR3 contains 14 residues. The V segment lost 7 bases and the J segment 0 bases; nucleotides outside the gene matches: 3. CDR3 sequence reads: CASKREQSTDTQYF. CDR3 sequence (DNA): TGTGCCAGCAAGCGGGAGCAGAGCACAGATACGCAGTATTTT.

A few counts support this clone. J is TRBJ1-2 and V is TRBV6-6; D is uncertain. V lost 9 bases to trimming and J lost 7 bases, with 12 bases between them. Germline CDR1 MNHNY, CDR2 SVGAGI (reference sequence). The CDR3 is 11 residues long. The CDR3 reads CASRREGGYTF. For the CDR3, the DNA is TGTGCCAGTCGAAGGGAGGGTGGCTACACCTTC.

Here the CDR3 reads CASAYGGQGKQETQYF. The CDR3 DNA sequence: TGTGCCAGCGCTTATGGGGGACAGGGAAAACAAGAGACCCAGTACTTC. This chain links TRBV13 with TRBJ2-5, with TRBD1 matching 9 bases. The J segment lost 2 bases and the V segment lost 8 bases, leaving 12 bases of the junction unmatched. The germline gives CDR1 PRHDT, CDR2 FYEKMQ (reference sequence). The CDR3 is 16 residues long.

V is TRBV5-8 and J is TRBJ2-7; D unclear. CDR3 length: 12 residues. The germline V gene encodes CDR1 SGHTS and CDR2 YDEGEE. V was shortened by 0 bases and J by 4 bases, with 5 bases between the two germline ends. In nucleotides, the CDR3 is TGTGCCAGCAGCTTGGTGGGTTACGAGCAGTACTTC. This gives the protein CASSLVGYEQYF.

V gene TRBV6-1 combines with J gene TRBJ1-2; possibly TRBD1 for D (5 bases). The CDR3 is 15 amino acids. Germline V gives CDR1 MNHNS, CDR2 SASEGT. V was cut by 0 bases and J by 0 bases, with 8 bases left in between. This CDR3 is CASSEARTTNYGYTF. The CDR3, as DNA: TGTGCCAGCAGTGAAGCTCGGACAACTAACTATGGCTACACCTTC.

This chain connects TRBV5-1 to TRBJ2-5; D is uncertain. CDR1 and CDR2 from the germline V gene are SGHRS and YFSETQ. This CDR3 has 14 amino acids. Trimming cost V 1 base and J 2 bases, with 9 bases left between them. Written as DNA, the CDR3 is TGCGCCAGCAGCTTGTCCCAGACTCAAGAGACCCAGTACTTC. Encoded protein: CASSLSQTQETQYF.